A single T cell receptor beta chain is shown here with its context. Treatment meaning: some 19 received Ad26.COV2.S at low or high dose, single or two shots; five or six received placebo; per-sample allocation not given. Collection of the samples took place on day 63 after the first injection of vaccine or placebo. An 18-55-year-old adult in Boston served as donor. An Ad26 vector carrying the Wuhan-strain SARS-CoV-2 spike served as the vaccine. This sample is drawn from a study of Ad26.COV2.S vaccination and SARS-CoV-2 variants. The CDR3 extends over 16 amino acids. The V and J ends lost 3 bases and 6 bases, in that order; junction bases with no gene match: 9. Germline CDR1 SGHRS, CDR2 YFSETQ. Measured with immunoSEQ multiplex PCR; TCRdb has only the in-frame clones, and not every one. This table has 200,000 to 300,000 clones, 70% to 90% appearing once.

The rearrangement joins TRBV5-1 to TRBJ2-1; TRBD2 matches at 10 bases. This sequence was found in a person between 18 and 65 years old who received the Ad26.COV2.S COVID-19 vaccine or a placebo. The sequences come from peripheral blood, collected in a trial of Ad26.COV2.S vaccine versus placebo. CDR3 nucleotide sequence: TGCGCCAGCAGCTCTGCGCGGACTAGCGGTGGCAATGAGCAGTTCTTC. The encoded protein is CASSSARTSGGNEQFF. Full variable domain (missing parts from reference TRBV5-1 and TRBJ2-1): KAGVTQTPRYLIKTRGQQVTLSCSPISGHRSVSWYQQTPGQGLQFLFEYFSETQRNKGNFPGRFSGRQFSNSRSEMNVSTLELGDSALYLCASSSARTSGGNEQFFGPGTRLTVL.